This T cell receptor beta chain was identified in a study of cytomegalovirus exposure and HLA in healthy donors. Study-level results: In a later analysis, TCR beta V- and J-gene trimming was associated with a missense DCLRE1C variant.

The study ran its PCR with 60 Vbeta and 13 Jbeta primers. The repertoire was sequenced with immunoSEQ multiplex PCR; TCRdb's copy has only in-frame clones and lacks some. The sample lists 120,000 or so clones, approximately 80% occurring once. About this clone: Its target is unknown.

Germline lookup yields CDR1 MGHRA and CDR2 YSYEKL. This CDR3 is built from 16 residues. Between the trimmed V and J ends, which lost 0 bases and 5 bases, there was a span of 13 bases. The TCR comes from a man aged 18 to 30 in good health and CMV-seronegative. The sequencing input was PBMCs. The chain is built from TRBV4-1 and TRBJ2-2, with D perhaps TRBD1 (6 bases). CDR3 region: CASSQEGGMGTGELFF. For the CDR3, the DNA is TGCGCCAGCAGCCAAGAAGGGGGAATGGGGACCGGGGAGCTGTTTTTT.